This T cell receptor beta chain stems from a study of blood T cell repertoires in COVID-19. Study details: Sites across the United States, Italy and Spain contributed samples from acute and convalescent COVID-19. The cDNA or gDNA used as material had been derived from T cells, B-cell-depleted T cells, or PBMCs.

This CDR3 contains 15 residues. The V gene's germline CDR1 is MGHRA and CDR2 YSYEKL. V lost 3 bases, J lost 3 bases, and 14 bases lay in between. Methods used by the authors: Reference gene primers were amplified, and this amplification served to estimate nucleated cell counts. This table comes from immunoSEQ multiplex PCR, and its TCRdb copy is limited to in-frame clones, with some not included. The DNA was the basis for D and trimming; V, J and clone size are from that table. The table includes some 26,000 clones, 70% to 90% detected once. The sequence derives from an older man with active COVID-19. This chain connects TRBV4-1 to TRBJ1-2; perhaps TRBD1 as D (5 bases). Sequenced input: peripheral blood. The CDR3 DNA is TGCGCCAGCAGCCATTTGGTGGGGGGGGACTATGGCTACACCTTC. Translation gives CASSHLVGGDYGYTF.